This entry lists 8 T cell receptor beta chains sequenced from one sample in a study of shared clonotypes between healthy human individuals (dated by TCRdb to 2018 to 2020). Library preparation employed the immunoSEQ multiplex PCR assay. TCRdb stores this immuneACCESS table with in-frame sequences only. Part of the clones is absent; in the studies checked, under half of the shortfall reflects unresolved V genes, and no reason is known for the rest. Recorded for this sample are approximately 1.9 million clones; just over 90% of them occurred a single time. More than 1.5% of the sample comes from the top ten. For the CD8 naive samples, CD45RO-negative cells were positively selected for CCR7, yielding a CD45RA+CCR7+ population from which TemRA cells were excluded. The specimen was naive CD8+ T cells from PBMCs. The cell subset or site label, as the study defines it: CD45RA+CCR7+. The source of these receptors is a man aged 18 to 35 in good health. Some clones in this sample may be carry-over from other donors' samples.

CDR3 sequence reads: CASSAIERTVQETQYF. DNA for the CDR3: TGCGCCAGCAGCGCGATCGAACGGACAGTCCAAGAGACCCAGTACTTC. The chain combines TRBV5-1 with TRBJ2-5; tentatively, D is TRBD1 (6 bases). The CDR3 is 16 amino acids. V shed 4 bases and J shed 1 base, with 17 bases lying between them. The germline V gene encodes CDR1 SGHRS and CDR2 YFSETQ.

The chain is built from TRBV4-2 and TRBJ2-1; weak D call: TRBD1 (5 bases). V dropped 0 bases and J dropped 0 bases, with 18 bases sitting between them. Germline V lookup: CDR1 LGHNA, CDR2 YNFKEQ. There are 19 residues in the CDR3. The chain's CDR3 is CASSQDLLGQGSSYNEQFF. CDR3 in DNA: TGTGCCAGCAGCCAAGATCTATTGGGTCAGGGAAGCTCCTACAATGAGCAGTTCTTC.

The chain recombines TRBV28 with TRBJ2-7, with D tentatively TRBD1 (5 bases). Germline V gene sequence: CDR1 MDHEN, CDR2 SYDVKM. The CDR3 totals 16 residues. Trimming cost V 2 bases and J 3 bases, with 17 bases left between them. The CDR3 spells CASSLAPLRGLYEQYF. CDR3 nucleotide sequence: TGTGCCAGCAGTTTAGCCCCGTTAAGGGGCCTCTACGAGCAGTACTTC. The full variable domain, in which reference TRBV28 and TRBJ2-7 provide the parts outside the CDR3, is DVKVTQSSRYLVKRTGEKVFLECVQDMDHENMFWYRQDPGLGLRLIYFSYDVKMKEKGDIPEGYSVSREKKERFSLILESASTNQTSMYLCASSLAPLRGLYEQYFGPGTRLTVT.

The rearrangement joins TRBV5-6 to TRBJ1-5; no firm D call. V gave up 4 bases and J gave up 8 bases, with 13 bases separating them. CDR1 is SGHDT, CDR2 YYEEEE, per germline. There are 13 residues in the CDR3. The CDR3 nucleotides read TGTGCCAGCAGCCAAGCGGACGGTAAGCCCCAGCATTTT. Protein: CASSQADGKPQHF.

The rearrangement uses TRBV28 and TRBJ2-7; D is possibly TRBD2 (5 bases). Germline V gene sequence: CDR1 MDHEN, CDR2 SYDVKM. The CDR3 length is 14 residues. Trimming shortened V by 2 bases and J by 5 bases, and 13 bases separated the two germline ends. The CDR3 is CASSLRTPGDEQYF. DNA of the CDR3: TGTGCCAGCAGTTTAAGGACTCCCGGCGACGAGCAGTACTTC.

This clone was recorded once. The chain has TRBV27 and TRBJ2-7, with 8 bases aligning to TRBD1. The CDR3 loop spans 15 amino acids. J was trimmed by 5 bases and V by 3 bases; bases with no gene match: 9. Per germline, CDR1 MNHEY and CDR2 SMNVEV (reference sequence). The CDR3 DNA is TGTGCCAGCAGTTTTCAGGGGGCGCTTTTCAACGAGCAGTACTTC. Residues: CASSFQGALFNEQYF.

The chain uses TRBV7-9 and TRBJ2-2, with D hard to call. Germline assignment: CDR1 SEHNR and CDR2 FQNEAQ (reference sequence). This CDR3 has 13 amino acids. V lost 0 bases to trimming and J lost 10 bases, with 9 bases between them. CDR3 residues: CASSLALIVELFF. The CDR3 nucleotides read TGTGCCAGCAGCTTAGCCTTGATTGTGGAGCTGTTTTTT.

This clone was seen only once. The CDR3 sequence: CASSPGGQNEQFF. For the CDR3, the DNA is TGTGCCAGCAGCCCTGGGGGGCAAAATGAGCAGTTCTTC. The chain links TRBV7-3 to TRBJ2-1; the D call may be TRBD1 or TRBD2 (6 bases each). CDR1 and CDR2 from the germline V gene are SGHTA and FQGTGA. V lost 5 bases and J 7 bases, leaving 12 bases between the germline ends. There are 13 residues in the CDR3.